This TCR beta chain stems from a study of T cell responses to AZD1222 COVID-19 vaccine (dated by TCRdb to the early 2020s). A note on the overall study: TCR sequencing was performed for approximately 240 trial participants, of whom about 200 were given two doses of AZD1222 and some 26 were given two doses of MenACWY control vaccine. Enrollment into the trials was organized by age into subgroups of 18-55, 56-69 and 70-plus years, and those subgroups contained roughly 150, 30 and 60 TCR-sequenced participants, respectively. What the research found in general, with its limitations: Epitopes outside the regions mutated in the B.1.351 and B.1.1.7 variants were reportedly recognized by nearly half of the unique spike-specific TCRs. Participants were mostly white British and included more females than males, and it was suggested by the authors that clonal diversity may have been underestimated. Conclusions about previously exposed vaccinees were limited because only six AZD1222 recipients were SARS-CoV-2 seropositive at baseline. CD4 TCRs associated with the vaccine covered the entire spike protein, and the dominant responses were in regions 160-218 and 743-854. The 56-69-year group was small, and its depth increase did not reach significance, likely because of low power. Because no day 14 peak-response samples were available, repertoires were characterized only after the peak T cell response. After two AZD1222 doses, spike-specific TCR breadth and depth were significantly higher than at day 0 and than in MenACWY recipients.

The CDR3 spans 15 residues, from the cysteine through the phenylalanine. Solely the CDR3 DNA is kept, with 45 bases framed from the first base. V is clipped by 1 base and J by 6 bases, and the sequence between their germline boundaries is 15 bases long. CDR1 MGHDK and CDR2 SYGVNS were looked up in the germline V gene. Points on this clone: No cognate antigen has been identified for it. No per-base quality is available; no much larger clone lies one base away.

The time point label here, explained by the study, means: about 28 days (+/-7) after the second vaccine dose. AZD1222 recipients given second doses at about 4 weeks or at about 12 weeks were pooled, since spike-specific TCR depth and breadth were not found to differ between the two schedules. Samples from vaccinated people were obtained from the UK trials COV001 and COV002, which included a single-blind randomized controlled phase 2/3 trial of AZD1222 (ChAdOx1 nCoV-19) in healthy adults. Trial participant PBMC samples were collected at day 0 and day 28 after the second dose for TCRbeta chain sequencing. The CDR3 regions of human TCRbeta chains were analyzed by immunosequencing. For the original study's pipeline: TCRs in the repertoires were compared against a reference library of SARS-CoV-2-specific TCRs that had been generated with the MIRA antigen-specificity platform. Breadth meant the fraction of unique TCRs that were SARS-CoV-2-associated, whereas depth meant the fraction of total T cells that were SARS-CoV-2-associated. Using the MIRA data, every spike-specific TCR was mapped to the spike region that the TCR reacted to and assigned to either a CD4 or a CD8 class. Log10-transformed breadth and depth values were compared by one-way ANOVA with Sidak's multiple comparisons tests. Imported from immuneACCESS, the table was reduced by TCRdb to in-frame sequences with V and J called. These copies leave out some clones; in studies compared against another copy, an unresolved V gene accounts for under half, and the cause of the remainder is not known. V, J and clone size were drawn from that table, and D and trimming were deduced from the DNA. This sample lists fewer than 85,000 clones; about 85% were detected once. The ten largest make up roughly 1.2% of the sample.

The starting material was peripheral blood, obtained 28 days after the second AZD1222 dose. The clonotype was recovered from an adult who received the AZD1222 COVID-19 vaccine. The sequence links TRBV25-1 to TRBJ1-2; the D gene cannot be resolved reliably. The CDR3 protein sequence reads: CASSESPGGLHGYTF. The nucleotide sequence reads TGTGCCAGCAGTGAATCCCCGGGCGGACTACATGGCTACACCTTC.